The clone carrying this T cell receptor (beta chain) was observed many times. The antigen is undetermined. This specimen belongs to a study of molecular identifiers for immune sequencing clone quantification. Study as a whole: The replicate experiment used RNA from roughly 21,000 or 96,000 naive CD8 cells. This RNA was split into five aliquots, and four of them were sequenced.

Library preparation followed earlier protocols using designated TCR primers. TCRdb re-called the PCR reads with MiXCR, one entry per CDR3 protein. This table has 90,000 or so distinct CDR3 sequences, around 20% appearing once. Notes on the study in general: The share of molecules held by clones above 20 RNA copies was over 97% in effector cells and under 1% in naive cells.

Naive CD8 T cells underwent sorting with the CD8+CD4-CCR7+CD45RA+ definition. V shed 8 bases and J 7 bases; nucleotides not matched to a gene: 8. Per germline, CDR1 SGHTA and CDR2 FQGTGA. This CDR3 has 13 amino acids. Sample: naive CD8+ T cells from blood, with Jurkat cell RNA spiked in. Subset: FACS-sorted CD8+CD4-CCR7+CD45RA+ naive T cells. V is TRBV7-3 and J is TRBJ2-1; 7 bases align to TRBD2. The source is a human donor in good health. Some libraries in this study had Jurkat cell RNA spiked in. The CDR3: CASESGEGNEQFF. DNA of the CDR3: TGTGCCAGCGAGAGCGGGGAGGGGAATGAGCAGTTCTTC.